A selection of T cell receptor beta chains follows, all from one sample in a study of T cell responses to AZD1222 COVID-19 vaccine. Assay: immunoSEQ multiplex PCR; the TCRdb copy retains only in-frame clones and omits some. The data hold some 81,000 clones, with roughly 86% observed a single time. The source was peripheral blood, collected 28 days after the second AZD1222 dose. These receptors originate from an adult who received the AZD1222 COVID-19 vaccine. Each CDR3 is given with its conserved first and last residue. Fields, in order: D gene, clone size, V gene, J gene, CDR3 protein, CDR3 DNA. A D gene is named only where the DNA matches it firmly. The size field is filled for only some rows; it gives once, few, many or a size class.

d_gene: NA; abundance: NA; v_gene: TRBV7-9; j_gene: TRBJ1-1; CDR3aa: CASSFGSGVRTEAFF; CDR3nt: TGTGCCAGCAGCTTCGGATCAGGGGTGAGGACTGAAGCTTTCTTT
d_gene: NA; abundance: NA; v_gene: TRBV19; j_gene: TRBJ2-7; CDR3aa: CATSLGPYEQYF; CDR3nt: TGTGCCACCTCATTAGGCCCCTACGAGCAGTACTTC
d_gene: NA; abundance: NA; v_gene: TRBV30; j_gene: TRBJ2-7; CDR3aa: CAWSSQYEQYF; CDR3nt: TGTGCCTGGAGTTCGCAGTACGAGCAGTACTTC
d_gene: TRBD1; abundance: NA; v_gene: TRBV7-2; j_gene: TRBJ2-2; CDR3aa: CASSLEARRTGSGGELFF; CDR3nt: TGTGCCAGCAGCTTAGAGGCCCGGAGGACAGGGAGCGGCGGGGAGCTGTTTTTT
d_gene: NA; abundance: NA; v_gene: TRBV5-6; j_gene: TRBJ1-4; CDR3aa: CASSRPRGGGREKLFF; CDR3nt: TGTGCCAGCAGCCGGCCGAGAGGCGGGGGACGGGAAAAACTGTTTTTT
d_gene: NA; abundance: few; v_gene: TRBV19; j_gene: TRBJ1-2; CDR3aa: CASSVEGTYGYTF; CDR3nt: TGTGCCAGTAGTGTCGAGGGAACCTATGGCTACACCTTC
d_gene: TRBD1; abundance: NA; v_gene: TRBV7-6; j_gene: TRBJ2-7; CDR3aa: CASSLATGGIDEQYF; CDR3nt: TGTGCCAGCAGCTTAGCGACAGGGGGTATCGACGAGCAGTACTTC
d_gene: TRBD1; abundance: NA; v_gene: TRBV14; j_gene: TRBJ1-6; CDR3aa: CASSQYRDRGESPLHF; CDR3nt: TGTGCCAGCAGCCAATATCGGGACAGGGGAGAATCACCCCTCCACTTT
d_gene: NA; abundance: once; v_gene: TRBV10-3; j_gene: TRBJ2-1; CDR3aa: CAISAPGTQNNNEQFF; CDR3nt: TGTGCCATCAGTGCCCCCGGGACTCAAAACAACAATGAGCAGTTCTTC
d_gene: TRBD2; abundance: NA; v_gene: TRBV7-9; j_gene: TRBJ2-1; CDR3aa: CASTEAGPYNEQFF; CDR3nt: TGTGCCAGCACCGAAGCGGGGCCCTACAATGAGCAGTTCTTC
d_gene: NA; abundance: NA; v_gene: TRBV11-2; j_gene: TRBJ2-5; CDR3aa: CASSPTGETQYF; CDR3nt: TGTGCCAGCAGCCCCACTGGGGAGACCCAGTACTTC
d_gene: NA; abundance: NA; v_gene: TRBV20-1; j_gene: TRBJ2-1; CDR3aa: CSARGRPEQFF; CDR3nt: TGCAGTGCTAGAGGGCGGCCTGAGCAGTTCTTC
d_gene: TRBD1; abundance: NA; v_gene: TRBV5-6; j_gene: TRBJ1-1; CDR3aa: CASVSSGRDRLNTEAFF; CDR3nt: TGTGCCAGCGTGTCCTCAGGGAGGGACAGATTGAACACTGAAGCTTTCTTT
d_gene: NA; abundance: NA; v_gene: TRBV10-2; j_gene: TRBJ1-2; CDR3aa: CASSASGQTYGYTF; CDR3nt: TGCGCCAGCAGTGCTTCCGGACAGACCTATGGCTACACCTTC
d_gene: NA; abundance: NA; v_gene: TRBV1; j_gene: TRBJ1-5; CDR3aa: CTSSRARVINQPQHF; CDR3nt: TGCACCAGCAGCCGGGCCAGGGTAATCAATCAGCCCCAGCATTTT
d_gene: NA; abundance: NA; v_gene: TRBV4-3; j_gene: TRBJ1-5; CDR3aa: CASSPTPLTGGSNQPQHF; CDR3nt: TGCGCCAGCAGCCCCACACCCTTGACAGGAGGAAGCAATCAGCCCCAGCATTTT
d_gene: NA; abundance: few; v_gene: TRBV29-1; j_gene: TRBJ2-3; CDR3aa: CNRLPRGRLSTQYF; CDR3nt: TGCAACCGACTACCCCGGGGACGGTTGAGTACGCAGTATTTT
d_gene: NA; abundance: once; v_gene: TRBV9; j_gene: TRBJ2-5; CDR3aa: CASSLTREETQYF; CDR3nt: TGTGCCAGCAGCCTGACTAGGGAAGAGACCCAGTACTTC
d_gene: TRBD2; abundance: NA; v_gene: TRBV30; j_gene: TRBJ2-3; CDR3aa: CAWSPILAGGRDTQYF; CDR3nt: TGTGCCTGGAGTCCTATTCTAGCGGGGGGGCGGGATACGCAGTATTTT
d_gene: NA; abundance: NA; v_gene: TRBV19; j_gene: TRBJ1-6; CDR3aa: CASSIEAGRGPHSPLHF; CDR3nt: TGTGCCAGTAGTATAGAGGCTGGCAGGGGTCCTCATTCACCCCTCCACTTT
d_gene: TRBD1; abundance: once; v_gene: TRBV2; j_gene: TRBJ2-1; CDR3aa: CASWGDRGLFNEQFF; CDR3nt: TGTGCCAGTTGGGGGGACAGGGGGCTTTTCAATGAGCAGTTCTTC
d_gene: NA; abundance: NA; v_gene: TRBV7-6; j_gene: TRBJ2-2; CDR3aa: CASSPLPTGGGNTGELFF; CDR3nt: TGTGCCAGCAGCCCCCTCCCCACAGGGGGGGGGAACACCGGGGAGCTGTTTTTT
d_gene: TRBD2; abundance: NA; v_gene: TRBV11-1; j_gene: TRBJ2-7; CDR3aa: CASSQGFLAGGGEQYF; CDR3nt: TGTGCCAGCAGCCAGGGGTTCCTAGCGGGAGGTGGCGAGCAGTACTTC